These T cell receptor beta chains were read from a single sample in a study of cytomegalovirus exposure and HLA in healthy donors. Assay: immunoSEQ multiplex PCR; the TCRdb copy retains only in-frame clones and omits some. Of 69,000 or so clones in the sample, roughly 74% were seen once. Sequenced input: PBMCs. Receptors were obtained from a woman in her fifties or sixties in good health and CMV-seropositive. Each CDR3 is given with its conserved first and last residue. The D gene is left open where the match is weak. Clone size, where shown, is once, few, many, or a class for clones that have expanded.

clone size,D gene,J gene,V gene,CDR3 DNA,CDR3 protein
NA,TRBD1,TRBJ2-1,TRBV11-3,TGTGCCAGCAGCTTAGTACAGGGGGTAGGGAATGAGCAGTTCTTC,CASSLVQGVGNEQFF
NA,NA,TRBJ2-6,TRBV6-5,TGTGCCAGCAGTTACTCAGGTTCTGGGGCCAACGTCCTGACCTTC,CASSYSGSGANVLTF
NA,NA,TRBJ1-1,TRBV7-9,TGTGCCAGCAGCCTGGCCCCCTCACAGGGTTTCACTGAAGCTTTCTTT,CASSLAPSQGFTEAFF
few,NA,TRBJ1-6,TRBV5-1,TGCGCCAGCAGCTTGGACAGGTGGGATTCACCCCTCCACTTT,CASSLDRWDSPLHF
NA,NA,TRBJ1-1,TRBV6-1,TGTGCCAGCAGGGGAAGGAGGCAGAACACTGAAGCTTTCTTT,CASRGRRQNTEAFF
NA,TRBD2,TRBJ2-7,TRBV30,TGTGCCTGGACCTGGGTAGCGGGGGCTCACGAGCAGTACTTC,CAWTWVAGAHEQYF
NA,TRBD2,TRBJ2-7,TRBV6-5,TGTGCCAGCAGAAATAGCGGGCGATCCTACGAGCAGTACTTC,CASRNSGRSYEQYF
few,NA,TRBJ1-1,TRBV12-5,TGTGCTAGTGCGTTGGACAGCCGAAGATGGAACACTGAAGCTTTCTTT,CASALDSRRWNTEAFF
NA,TRBD1,TRBJ1-2,TRBV29-1,TGCAGCGTTGAAGATCGAGGAAAAGACAGGGGGTCCTATGGCTACACCTTC,CSVEDRGKDRGSYGYTF
NA,NA,TRBJ1-1,TRBV11-3,TGTGCCAGCAGCTTATTGGGGGGAACTGAAGCTTTCTTT,CASSLLGGTEAFF
NA,NA,TRBJ2-2,TRBV9,TGTGCCAGCAGCGTAGGAGGTTCCGGGGAGCTGTTTTTT,CASSVGGSGELFF
NA,TRBD1,TRBJ2-2,TRBV5-5,TGTGCCAGCAGCTTGCGGACAGGGGGATCAATCTCCACCGGGGAGCTGTTTTTT,CASSLRTGGSISTGELFF
NA,TRBD2,TRBJ2-1,TRBV5-1,TGCGCCAGCAGTTCACTAGCGGCCACCTACAATGAGCAGTTCTTC,CASSSLAATYNEQFF
NA,NA,TRBJ1-1,TRBV5-8,TGTGCCAGCAGCCCCACGGGGGGGATGGCTTTCTTT,CASSPTGGMAFF
few,NA,TRBJ1-1,TRBV5-1,TGCGCCAGCAGCCCCGACAGGCTAGGGGTGAACACTGAAGCTTTCTTT,CASSPDRLGVNTEAFF
NA,TRBD2,TRBJ2-5,TRBV10-1,TGCGCCAGCAGTGGAGGTAGCGGGGGGTACCAAGAGACCCAGTACTTC,CASSGGSGGYQETQYF
NA,TRBD1,TRBJ2-5,TRBV7-9,TGTGCCAGCAGCCTCCCTGGCAGGGGGCCCCAAGAGACCCAGTACTTC,CASSLPGRGPQETQYF
NA,TRBD2,TRBJ2-1,TRBV4-2,TGTGCCAGCAGCCAAGCTCCGGGACTAGCGGATTACAATGAGCAGTTCTTC,CASSQAPGLADYNEQFF
once,NA,TRBJ2-1,TRBV11-2,TGTGCCAGCAGCTTATACGAACTTGAGCAGTTCTTC,CASSLYELEQFF
NA,TRBD1,TRBJ1-1,TRBV4-1,TGCGCCAGCAGGCAAACAGGGGCTAACACTGAAGCTTTCTTT,CASRQTGANTEAFF
NA,TRBD1,TRBJ1-5,TRBV5-4,TGTGCCAGCAGCTCACAGGGGGCCGGACAGCCCCAGCATTTT,CASSSQGAGQPQHF
NA,NA,TRBJ1-1,TRBV30,TGTGCCTGGACCCGACAGTTTAACACTGAAGCTTTCTTT,CAWTRQFNTEAFF
NA,NA,TRBJ1-5,TRBV4-2,TGTGCCAGCAGCCAACTGGACATTAGCAATCAGCCCCAGCATTTT,CASSQLDISNQPQHF
NA,NA,TRBJ1-6,TRBV2,TGTGCCAGCAGTAATGGCCGGGGAGCCTCCTATAATTCACCCCTCCACTTT,CASSNGRGASYNSPLHF
NA,TRBD2,TRBJ2-5,TRBV9,TGTGCCAGCAGCGTAGTCCCAGCGGGGGTCCAAGAGACCCAGTACTTC,CASSVVPAGVQETQYF
NA,NA,TRBJ1-1,TRBV5-1,TGCGCCAGCAGCTTAAACAGGAACACTGAAGCTTTCTTT,CASSLNRNTEAFF
NA,TRBD1,TRBJ1-1,TRBV19,TGTGCCAGTAGTACCGGACAGGTCAGGAACACTGAAGCTTTCTTT,CASSTGQVRNTEAFF
few,NA,TRBJ1-1,TRBV30,TGTGCCTGGAGTAAGCCTGTGAACACTGAAGCTTTCTTT,CAWSKPVNTEAFF
NA,NA,TRBJ1-2,TRBV7-2,TGTGCCACCGTGGGGGGGCATGGCTACACCTTC,CATVGGHGYTF
NA,NA,TRBJ2-1,TRBV30,TGTGCCTGGAGTTTTCGGGTTGAGCAGTTCTTC,CAWSFRVEQFF
NA,TRBD1,TRBJ1-2,TRBV19,TGTGCCAGTAGTGATGACAGGGCCTCGAGAGGGTATGGCTACACCTTC,CASSDDRASRGYGYTF
NA,NA,TRBJ1-6,TRBV7-3,TGTGCCAGCAGCTTAGGCCAGGGTTACTCACCCCTCCACTTT,CASSLGQGYSPLHF
NA,TRBD2,TRBJ2-1,TRBV7-9,TGTGCCAGCAGCCGGGGACTAGCGGGGTACAATGAGCAGTTCTTC,CASSRGLAGYNEQFF
NA,NA,TRBJ2-6,TRBV5-6,TGTGCCAGCAGCTTCCCGGGAAGGGCTGGGGCCAACGTCCTGACTTTC,CASSFPGRAGANVLTF
NA,TRBD2,TRBJ2-3,TRBV10-3,TGTGCCATCAGTGAATACCCCACTAGCGGCGGTAGGGATACGCAGTATTTT,CAISEYPTSGGRDTQYF
NA,TRBD2,TRBJ2-3,TRBV5-8,TGTGCCAGCAGCGTGGGGGGAGGGTCAGATACGCAGTATTTT,CASSVGGGSDTQYF
NA,NA,TRBJ2-2,TRBV5-6,TGTGCCAGCAGCAGGCAGGGGTCGAACACCGGGGAGCTGTTTTTT,CASSRQGSNTGELFF
once,TRBD1,TRBJ1-2,TRBV6-1,TGTGCCAGCAGCACAGGGGGCTGGGGCTACACCTTC,CASSTGGWGYTF
NA,NA,TRBJ2-7,TRBV13,TGTGCCAGCAGCCTCACCGGGACTGAGCCCTACGAGCAGTACTTC,CASSLTGTEPYEQYF
NA,NA,TRBJ1-2,TRBV30,TGTGCCTGGAGCGCCGCCCCACGGGGCACCTTC,CAWSAAPRGTF
few,TRBD1,TRBJ1-5,TRBV6-1,TGTGCCAGCACCGGACAGGGGGGCAATCAGCCCCAGCATTTT,CASTGQGGNQPQHF
NA,NA,TRBJ1-1,TRBV10-3,TGTGCCATCAAAATCGACAGGTGGGCTGAAGCTTTCTTT,CAIKIDRWAEAFF
few,TRBD1,TRBJ2-7,TRBV6-1,TGTGCCAGCAGTCTCTCCCCAGGGGGTTACGAGCAGTACTTC,CASSLSPGGYEQYF
NA,TRBD2,TRBJ2-3,TRBV5-3,TGTGCCAGAAGCCCCCGACTAGCGGGAGGGATAGATACGCAGTATTTT,CARSPRLAGGIDTQYF
NA,TRBD2,TRBJ2-3,TRBV7-7,TGTGCTAGCAGCAAGGGACTAGCGGGAGCCGCAGATACGCAGTATTTT,CASSKGLAGAADTQYF
NA,NA,TRBJ1-5,TRBV19,TGTGCCAGTAGTTGGGCCAATCAGCCCCAGCATTTT,CASSWANQPQHF
few,TRBD1,TRBJ2-1,TRBV6-5,TGTGCCAGCAGCTACGGGACAGGGGGCAGTCGGCAGTTCTTC,CASSYGTGGSRQFF
NA,TRBD1,TRBJ1-2,TRBV30,TGTGCCTGGAGTGGGGGACAGGGGCATGGCTACACCTTC,CAWSGGQGHGYTF
few,NA,TRBJ2-4,TRBV6-1,TGTGCCAGCAGTGAAACCGCCAGACTATATCTGCTTGGCAAAAACATTCAGTACTTC,CASSETARLYLLGKNIQYF
NA,NA,TRBJ2-7,TRBV5-1,TGCGCCAGCAGCTTACGGACAGATACCTACGAGCAGTACTTC,CASSLRTDTYEQYF
NA,NA,TRBJ2-7,TRBV7-9,TGTGCCAGCAGCTCCAGCGGGCGTGTACACGAGCAGTACTTC,CASSSSGRVHEQYF
NA,TRBD2,TRBJ2-7,TRBV6-1,TGTGCCAGCAGTGAGCTAGCGGGCGAGCAGTACTTC,CASSELAGEQYF
NA,NA,TRBJ1-2,TRBV6-1,TGTGCCAGCCGGGAGGGATCTAACTATGGCTACACCTTC,CASREGSNYGYTF
NA,TRBD2,TRBJ2-2,TRBV10-3,TGTGCCATCTCGGGGGGGGAGAACACCGGGGAGCTGTTTTTT,CAISGGENTGELFF
NA,TRBD1,TRBJ2-7,TRBV5-1,TGCGCCAGCAGCTTGGGGGACAGGGGGTACGAGCAGTACTTC,CASSLGDRGYEQYF
NA,NA,TRBJ2-3,TRBV6-1,TGTGCCAGCAGTGTAAGGGGGGAGGGCCGAGATACGCAGTATTTT,CASSVRGEGRDTQYF
NA,NA,TRBJ1-5,TRBV13,TGTGCCAGCAGCTTGTGGGGGGACAATCAGCCCCAGCATTTT,CASSLWGDNQPQHF